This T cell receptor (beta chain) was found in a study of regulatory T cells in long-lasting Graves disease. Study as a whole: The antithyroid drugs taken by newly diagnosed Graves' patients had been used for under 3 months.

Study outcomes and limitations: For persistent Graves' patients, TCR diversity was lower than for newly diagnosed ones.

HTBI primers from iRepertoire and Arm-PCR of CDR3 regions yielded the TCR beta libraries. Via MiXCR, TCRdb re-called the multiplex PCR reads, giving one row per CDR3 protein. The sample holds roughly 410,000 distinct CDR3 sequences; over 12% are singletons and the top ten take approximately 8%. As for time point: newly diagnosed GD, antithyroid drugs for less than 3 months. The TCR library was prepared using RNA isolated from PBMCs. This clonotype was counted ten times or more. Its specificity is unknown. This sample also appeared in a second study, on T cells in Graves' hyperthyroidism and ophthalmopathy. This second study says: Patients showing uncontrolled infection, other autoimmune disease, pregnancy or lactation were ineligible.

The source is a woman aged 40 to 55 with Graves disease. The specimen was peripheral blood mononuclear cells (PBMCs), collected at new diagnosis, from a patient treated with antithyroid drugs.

The CDR3 bases are TGCAGTGCTCCCACTAGCGAAGGACAGGGTGGCTATGGCTACACCTTC. It encodes CSAPTSEGQGGYGYTF. V usage is TRBV20-1 and J usage is TRBJ1-2; 8 positions agree with TRBD1. The CDR3 contains 16 residues. The ends lost 5 bases at V and 4 bases at J; junction bases unmatched: 15. Germline V CDR1 and CDR2: DFQATT, SNEGSKA (reference sequence).